Described below is a single TCR beta chain sequence and its context. The antigen remains undetermined. The CDR3 length is 14 residues. The V gene's germline CDR1 is SEHNR and CDR2 FQNEAQ (reference sequence). The V end was cut by 5 bases, the J end by 3 bases, with 11 bases between. These data belong to a study of radiotherapy plus CTLA-4 blockade in lung cancer. Overall study: Objective responses arose in over 15% of patients, and under 40% experienced disease control. Study results and caveats: TCR clones originating in tumors grew in number in blood after radiotherapy plus ipilimumab. Dynamics of early blood T cell clones, together with interferon-beta, were reportedly the best predictors of response.

Clones were sequenced by immunoSEQ multiplex PCR, and TCRdb holds only the in-frame ones, with some missing. The sample has fewer than 100,000 clones; under 80% are singletons. Ipilimumab-mediated CTLA-4 blockade plus focal radiation was given to patients having chemo-refractory metastatic non-small-cell lung cancer. This specimen was peripheral blood, taken from a patient treated with radiotherapy plus ipilimumab. This rearrangement joins TRBV7-9 to TRBJ1-3; tentative D call: TRBD1 (6 bases). The origin of this receptor is a human donor with non-small cell lung cancer whose response to radiotherapy plus ipilimumab could not be evaluated. Some clones in this sample may be carry-over from other donors' samples. CDR3 coding DNA: TGTGCCAGCAGCACCGACAGGAGTGGAAACACCATATATTTT. Translating gives CASSTDRSGNTIYF.